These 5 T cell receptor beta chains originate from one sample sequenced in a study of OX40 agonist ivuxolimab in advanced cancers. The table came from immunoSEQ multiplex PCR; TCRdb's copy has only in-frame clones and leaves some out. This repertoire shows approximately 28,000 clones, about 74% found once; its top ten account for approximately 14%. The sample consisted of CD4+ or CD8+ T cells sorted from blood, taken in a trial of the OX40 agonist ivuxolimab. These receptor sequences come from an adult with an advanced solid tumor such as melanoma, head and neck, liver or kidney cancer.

CDR3 nucleotide sequence: TGTGCCAGCAGCAGAAGGGGACTCGGACAGGGTTCTGGGGCCAACGTCCTGACTTTC. It specifies CASSRRGLGQGSGANVLTF. This chain connects TRBV7-2 to TRBJ2-6, with 8 bases fitting TRBD1. With 5 bases clipped from V and 1 base from J, the junction kept 13 bases outside the gene matches. The CDR3 length is 19 residues. Germline CDR1 reads SGHTA; CDR2 reads FQGNSA.

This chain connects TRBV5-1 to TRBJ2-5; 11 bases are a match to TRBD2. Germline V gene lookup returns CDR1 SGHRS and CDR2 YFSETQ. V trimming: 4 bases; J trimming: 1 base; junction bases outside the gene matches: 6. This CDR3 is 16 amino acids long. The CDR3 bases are TGCGCCAGCAGCCTGCGACTAGCGGGATTCCAAGAGACCCAGTACTTC. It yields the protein CASSLRLAGFQETQYF.

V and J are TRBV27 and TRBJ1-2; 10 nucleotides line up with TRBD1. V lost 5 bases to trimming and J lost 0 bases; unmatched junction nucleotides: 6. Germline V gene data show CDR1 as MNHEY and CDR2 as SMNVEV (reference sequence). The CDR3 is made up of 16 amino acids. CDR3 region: CASSLLGQGANYGYTF. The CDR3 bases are TGTGCCAGCAGTCTATTAGGACAGGGGGCTAACTATGGCTACACCTTC.

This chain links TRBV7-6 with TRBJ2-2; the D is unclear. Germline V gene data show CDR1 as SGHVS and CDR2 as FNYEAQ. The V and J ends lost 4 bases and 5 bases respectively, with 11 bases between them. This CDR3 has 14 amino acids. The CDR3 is CASSSYGVTGELFF. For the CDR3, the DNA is TGTGCCAGCAGCTCTTATGGGGTAACCGGGGAGCTGTTTTTT. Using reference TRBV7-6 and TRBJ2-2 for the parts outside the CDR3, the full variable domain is GAGVSQSPRYKVTKRGQDVALRCDPISGHVSLYWYRQALGQGPEFLTYFNYEAQQDKSGLPNDRFSAERPEGSISTLTIQRTEQRDSAMYRCASSSYGVTGELFFGEGSRLTVL.

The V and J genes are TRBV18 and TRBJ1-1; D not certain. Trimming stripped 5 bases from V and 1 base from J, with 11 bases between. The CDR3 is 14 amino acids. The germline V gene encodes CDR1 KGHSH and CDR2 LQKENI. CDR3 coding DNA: TGTGCCAGCTCAGCTCGACGGGAGAACACTGAAGCTTTCTTT. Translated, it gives CASSARRENTEAFF. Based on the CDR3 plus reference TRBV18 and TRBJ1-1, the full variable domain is NAGVMQNPRHLVRRRGQEARLRCSPMKGHSHVYWYRQLPEEGLKFMVYLQKENIIDESGMPKERFSAEFPKEGPSILRIQQVVRGDSAAYFCASSARRENTEAFFGQGTRLTVV.